The present TCR beta chain was sequenced within a study of blood T cell repertoires in COVID-19. At the level of the study: The United States, Italy and Spain were the sources of the acute and convalescent COVID-19 samples. From T cells, B-cell-depleted T cells, or PBMCs came the material, which was cDNA or gDNA.

Under the authors' procedure: Scientists estimated how many nucleated cells there were by amplifying reference gene primers. Libraries were prepared by immunoSEQ multiplex PCR; TCRdb keeps only in-frame clonotypes and omits some of them. The V and J calls and the clone size are those of that table, but D and trimming were determined from the DNA. Of about 170,000 clones listed, 80% to 90% are singletons. With 3 bases removed from V and 6 bases from J, the gap between germline ends came to 9 bases. The CDR3 is 13 amino acids. Germline V gene lookup returns CDR1 LNHDA and CDR2 SQIVND (reference sequence).

The clonotype originates from a woman of 80 years or more with acute or convalescent COVID-19. Material: peripheral blood. V and J are TRBV19 and TRBJ1-5; D is perhaps TRBD1 (5 bases). DNA of the CDR3: TGTGCCAGTAGTATCGACAGACTTCAGCCCCAGCATTTT. Its protein product is CASSIDRLQPQHF.